These 23 T cell receptor beta chains were sequenced from one sample in a study of blood T cell repertoires in COVID-19. Profiled with immunoSEQ multiplex PCR; TCRdb holds only in-frame clones, not every one. The table lists around 250,000 clones, approximately 84% of them singletons, with about 3.5% in the top ten. Sequencing input: PBMCs or T cells enriched from blood (not recorded which). Receptors were obtained from a man aged 45-65 years who had recovered from COVID-19.

For the CDR3, the DNA is TGTGCCAGCAGCCCTGGACTAGCGGGTTACAATGAGCAGTTCTTC. Protein sequence: CASSPGLAGYNEQFF. The chain employs TRBV7-2 and TRBJ2-1; 11 bases are a match to TRBD2. The CDR3 has 15 amino acids. Germline CDR1 reads SGHTA; CDR2 reads FQGNSA. V trimming: 5 bases; J trimming: 4 bases; junction bases outside the gene matches: 4. Looking up the rest from reference TRBV7-2 and TRBJ2-1 gives the full variable domain: GAGVSQSPSNKVTEKGKDVELRCDPISGHTALYWYRQSLGQGLEFLIYFQGNSAPDKSGLPSDRFSAERTGGSVSTLTIQRTQQEDSAVYLCASSPGLAGYNEQFFGPGTRLTVL.

The chain uses TRBV29-1 and TRBJ2-2; perhaps TRBD1 as D (5 bases). Germline-derived CDR1 and CDR2 are SQVTM and ANQGSEA. The CDR3 has 15 residues. The V end was cut by 7 bases, the J end by 4 bases, with 19 bases between. The CDR3 region is CSAALLGPGTGELFF. Here the CDR3 DNA reads TGCAGCGCTGCGCTCCTGGGGCCGGGCACCGGGGAGCTGTTTTTT.

V usage is TRBV9 and J usage is TRBJ2-3, with a possible D match to TRBD2 (6 bases). Germline CDR1 SGDLS, CDR2 YYNGEE. V was trimmed by 1 base and J by 4 bases, leaving 7 bases between them. The CDR3 length is 13 residues. CDR3 region: CASSVSGADTQYF. The CDR3 DNA reads TGTGCCAGCAGCGTATCGGGGGCAGATACGCAGTATTTT. Combining the CDR3 with reference TRBV9 and TRBJ2-3 gives the whole variable domain DSGVTQTPKHLITATGQRVTLRCSPRSGDLSVYWYQQSLDQGLQFLIQYYNGEERAKGNILERFSAQQFPDLHSELNLSSLELGDSALYFCASSVSGADTQYFGPGTRLTVL.

The chain has TRBV7-2 and TRBJ2-7, with a tentative D call TRBD2 (6 bases). V dropped 1 base and J dropped 3 bases, with 13 bases sitting between them. Germline-derived CDR1 and CDR2 are SGHTA and FQGNSA. This CDR3 has 15 amino acids. Written as DNA, the CDR3 is TGTGCCAGCAGCTTAGGGTCTGGACTACGCTACGAGCAGTACTTC. Its translation is CASSLGSGLRYEQYF.

The V and J genes are TRBV11-2 and TRBJ2-1; 7 nucleotides line up with TRBD1. The CDR3 sequence is 13 residues long. Germline V CDR1 and CDR2: SGHAT, FQNNGV. V trimming: 5 bases; J trimming: 4 bases; junction bases outside the gene matches: 2. The CDR3 spells CASSPRGYNEQFF. The CDR3 DNA reads TGTGCCAGCAGCCCCAGGGGGTACAATGAGCAGTTCTTC.

The rearrangement links TRBV6-6 to TRBJ2-1, with D unclear. Germline V gives CDR1 MNHNY, CDR2 SVGAGI (reference sequence). Trimming took 7 bases from V and 4 from J, leaving 8 bases between them. The CDR3 runs 12 residues. This CDR3 is CASIADYNEQFF. CDR3 nucleotide sequence: TGTGCCAGCATCGCAGATTACAATGAGCAGTTCTTC.

The chain has TRBV7-9 and TRBJ1-1; unclear D gene. V shed 4 bases and J shed 4 bases, with 10 bases lying between them. Germline CDR1 and CDR2: SEHNR and FQNEAQ (reference sequence). The CDR3 is 13 amino acids. The CDR3, as DNA: TGTGCCAGCAGCTCCCAGTTAGCCACTGAAGCTTTCTTT. This sequence encodes CASSSQLATEAFF.

The chain joins TRBV7-2 to TRBJ1-5, with D tentatively TRBD1 (5 bases). Germline values: CDR1 SGHTA, CDR2 FQGNSA. V was cut by 2 bases and J by 6 bases, with 17 bases left in between. The CDR3 runs to 16 residues. The CDR3 loop is CASSLQGRSFGQPQHF. CDR3 coding DNA: TGTGCCAGCAGCTTACAGGGCAGGAGTTTTGGTCAGCCCCAGCATTTT.

This clone was observed a single time. The chain couples TRBV7-2 to TRBJ1-1, with a possible D match to TRBD1 (6 bases). V was pared by 5 bases and J by 0 bases, with 13 bases between. The CDR3 runs to 15 residues. Germline V gene sequence: CDR1 SGHTA, CDR2 FQGNSA. The DNA of the CDR3 is TGTGCCAGCAGCAACAGGGTAGGGATGAACACTGAAGCTTTCTTT. It translates to CASSNRVGMNTEAFF.

This chain connects TRBV6-2 or TRBV6-3 to TRBJ1-2; 7 bases are shared with TRBD1. The CDR3 is 17 residues long. J gave up 4 bases and V 0 bases, and 11 bases lay outside the gene matches. Per the germline V gene, CDR1 is MNHEY and CDR2 is SVGEGT. CDR3 DNA: TGTGCCAGCAGTTACTCGGGCAGGGGGTCCTCCTCCTATGGCTACACCTTC. It codes for CASSYSGRGSSSYGYTF.

This chain joins TRBV4-1 and TRBJ1-3, with D possibly matching TRBD1 (6 bases). V lost 0 bases and J lost 2, with 17 bases in between. The CDR3 is 18 residues long. Looked up from germline, CDR1 is MGHRA and CDR2 is YSYEKL. CDR3 nucleotide sequence: TGCGCCAGCAGCCAAGATCTCACAGGGAGGGGAGCTGGAAACACCATATATTTT. This codes for CASSQDLTGRGAGNTIYF.

This rearrangement joins TRBV6-2 or TRBV6-3 to TRBJ1-5; maybe TRBD1 (6 bases). This CDR3 is 20 amino acids long. From germline, CDR1 is MNHEY and CDR2 SVGEGT. Trimming pared 0 bases from V and 6 bases from J, leaving 27 bases between. The CDR3 region is CASSYSTVLLNPGARQPQHF. CDR3 bases: TGTGCCAGCAGTTACTCTACCGTCCTTCTCAACCCAGGGGCGCGTCAGCCCCAGCATTTT.

The J gene is TRBJ1-2, the V gene TRBV6-2 or TRBV6-3; TRBD1 aligns across 9 bases. The CDR3 is made up of 15 amino acids. In germline, CDR1 is MNHEY, CDR2 SVGEGT. The trim removed 5 bases at V and 8 bases at J, leaving 12 bases unmatched. For the CDR3, the DNA is TGTGCCAGCAGTCGGCGCACCGGGACAGGGTCCGGCTACACCTTC. Protein product: CASSRRTGTGSGYTF.

V is TRBV12-3 or TRBV12-4 and J is TRBJ2-7; TRBD1 agrees at 7 bases. V lost 5 bases to trimming and J lost 3 bases; unmatched junction nucleotides: 4. This CDR3 is 13 amino acids long. The DNA of the CDR3 is TGTGCCAGCAGTACAGGGGCAATCTACGAGCAGTACTTC. This gives the protein CASSTGAIYEQYF.

Worth noting for this clone: Other DNA sequences in the sample encode the same CDR3. V and J are TRBV18 and TRBJ1-2, with D tentatively TRBD1 (5 bases). The V gene lost 3 bases and the J gene lost 2 bases, with 7 bases spanning the gap. CDR3 length: 13 residues. Germline loops: CDR1 KGHSH, CDR2 LQKENI. CDR3 nucleotides: TGTGCCAGCTCACCGGACAAGAACTATGGCTACACCTTC. It yields the protein CASSPDKNYGYTF.

The V call is TRBV5-5, the J call TRBJ2-7, with D possibly being TRBD2 (6 bases). V was clipped by 5 bases and J by 0 bases, with 15 bases between them. This CDR3 is 15 amino acids long. CDR1 and CDR2 (germline): SGHKS, YYEKEE (reference sequence). The CDR3 loop reads CASRAGTVSSYEQYF. DNA for the CDR3: TGTGCCAGCAGGGCCGGGACTGTCAGCTCCTACGAGCAGTACTTC.

The chain joins TRBV25-1 to TRBJ1-3, with D uncertain. Between the trimmed V and J ends, which lost 6 bases and 0 bases, there was a span of 12 bases. The V gene's germline CDR1 is MGHDK and CDR2 SYGVNS. The length of the CDR3 is 15 residues. The CDR3 sequence: CASSRELISGNTIYF. In nucleotides, the CDR3 is TGTGCCAGCAGCCGGGAACTCATCTCTGGAAACACCATATATTTT.

This chain uses TRBV9 with TRBJ2-7, with no clear D. This CDR3 region has 14 residues. The germline V gene has CDR1 SGDLS and CDR2 YYNGEE. Trimming stripped 0 bases from V and 2 bases from J, with 9 bases between. CDR3 loop: CASSVDAAPYEQYF. The CDR3 DNA is TGTGCCAGCAGCGTAGATGCGGCACCCTACGAGCAGTACTTC.

This sequence joins TRBV10-2 and TRBJ1-1, with D hard to call. Germline values: CDR1 WSHSY, CDR2 SAAADI. The CDR3 consists of 11 residues. With 4 bases removed from V and 7 bases from J, the gap between germline ends came to 7 bases. The CDR3 is CASSARDEAFF. The CDR3 DNA follows: TGCGCCAGCAGTGCGCGGGATGAAGCTTTCTTT.

The chain recombines TRBV28 with TRBJ2-1, with a tentative D call TRBD1 (5 bases). Trimming removed 2 bases at V and 6 bases at J, with 8 bases between. Germline-derived CDR1 and CDR2 are MDHEN and SYDVKM. The CDR3 runs 13 residues. The CDR3 loop is CASSLPRGNEQFF. CDR3 DNA: TGTGCCAGCAGTTTACCTAGGGGCAATGAGCAGTTCTTC.

V gene TRBV24-1 combines with J gene TRBJ2-1; a possible D gene is TRBD2 (6 bases). The CDR3 spans 15 residues. V lost 4 bases and J 7 bases, leaving 16 bases between the germline ends. The germline V gene has CDR1 KGHDR and CDR2 SFDVKD. This chain's CDR3 is CATSDPREGGNEQFF. The DNA for the CDR3 is TGTGCCACCAGTGACCCCCGAGAGGGAGGTAATGAGCAGTTCTTC.

The CDR3 DNA reads TGTGCCAGCAGCGCAGGACAGGGGAAGGTAGATACGCAGTATTTT. It specifies CASSAGQGKVDTQYF. The chain carries TRBV7-2 and TRBJ2-3, with TRBD1 matching 9 bases. Germline V lookup: CDR1 SGHTA, CDR2 FQGNSA. CDR3 length: 15 amino acids. V shed 5 bases and J 5 bases; nucleotides not matched to a gene: 8.

The chain joins TRBV11-2 to TRBJ1-5; D possibly corresponds to TRBD1 (6 bases). The CDR3 length is 14 residues. Germline V gives CDR1 SGHAT, CDR2 FQNNGV. Trimming left V 5 bases short and J 3 bases short, with 11 bases between. The CDR3 is CASSQGQHNQPQHF. CDR3 sequence (DNA): TGTGCCAGCAGCCAAGGACAGCACAATCAGCCCCAGCATTTT. The whole variable domain, filled in from reference TRBV11-2 and TRBJ1-5, reads EAGVAQSPRYKIIEKRQSVAFWCNPISGHATLYWYQQILGQGPKLLIQFQNNGVVDDSQLPKDRFSAERLKGVDSTLKIQPAKLEDSAVYLCASSQGQHNQPQHFGDGTRLSIL.